The TCR beta chain described here comes from a study of OX40 agonist ivuxolimab in advanced cancers. Study summary: The study treated patients with ivuxolimab, an agonistic anti-OX40 (CD134) antibody.

V was shortened by 1 base and J by 2 bases, with 7 bases between the two germline ends. Germline CDR1 is SGHKS and CDR2 is YYEKEE (reference sequence). This CDR3 has 13 residues. The study's findings and limits: CD8+ T cells were the subset that, on average, had more expanded clones than CD4+. A proportion of nonresponders additionally exhibited low normalized T-cell clonal expansion. Among the lowest peripheral clonal expansion occurred in 0.1-3.0 mg/kg partial responders.

The data were produced by immunoSEQ multiplex PCR, yet TCRdb's version contains in-frame clones alone and is incomplete. The sample includes fewer than 80,000 clones, around 84% of them seen just once. With regard to this clone: Its antigen is not identified.

V is TRBV5-5 and J is TRBJ2-7, with a tentative D call TRBD1 (6 bases). The specimen comprised CD4+ or CD8+ T cells sorted from blood, sampled in a trial of the OX40 agonist ivuxolimab. The TCR originated in an adult with an advanced solid tumor such as melanoma, head and neck, liver or kidney cancer. The CDR3 protein is CASSLQGTYEQYF. As DNA, the CDR3 is TGTGCCAGCAGCTTGCAGGGGACCTACGAGCAGTACTTC.